This T cell receptor (beta chain) appears in the sequencing data of a study of T cell responses to AZD1222 COVID-19 vaccine. Regarding the study as a whole: Along spike, vaccine-associated CD4 TCRs were found throughout, with dominance at 160-218 and 743-854.

Comment on this clone: Its antigen remains unidentified.

Clones were sequenced by immunoSEQ multiplex PCR, and TCRdb holds only the in-frame ones, with some missing. This table holds about 70,000 clones, about nine tenths found once. V lost 4 bases to trimming and J lost 4 bases, with 11 bases between them. Germline values: CDR1 SGHRS, CDR2 YFSETQ. The CDR3 loop spans 14 amino acids. The receptor's source is an adult who received the AZD1222 COVID-19 vaccine. Sequencing used peripheral blood, obtained 28 days after the second AZD1222 dose. The rearrangement uses TRBV5-1 and TRBJ2-2; D not resolved. The CDR3 reads CASSLLPGTGELFF. For the CDR3, the DNA is TGCGCCAGCAGCCTCCTGCCGGGCACCGGGGAGCTGTTTTTT.